A selection of T cell receptor beta chains follows, all from one sample in a study of T cell responses to AZD1222 COVID-19 vaccine. Sequenced by immunoSEQ multiplex PCR; TCRdb stores in-frame clones only, minus some. Of 58,000 or so clones detected, approximately 86% appear once; the ten largest clones hold roughly 7.2%. The input for sequencing was peripheral blood, taken 28 days after the second AZD1222 dose. The receptor set was obtained from an adult who received the AZD1222 COVID-19 vaccine. The CDR3 runs from the conserved cysteine through the conserved F or W. A D gene is named only where the DNA matches it firmly. Expanded clones get a size class; other rows say once, few or many, or leave the size out.

J gene,D gene,clone size,V gene,CDR3 protein,CDR3 DNA
TRBJ2-5,NA,NA,TRBV19,CASSMGHHRRNQETQYF,TGTGCCAGTAGTATGGGTCACCACAGGAGGAACCAAGAGACCCAGTACTTC
TRBJ1-4,NA,NA,TRBV5-5,CASSARGLATNEKLFF,TGTGCCAGCAGCGCACGCGGACTTGCAACTAATGAAAAACTGTTTTTT
TRBJ2-4,NA,NA,TRBV30,CAWSTLRPGNIQYF,TGTGCCTGGAGTACCCTGCGCCCTGGGAACATTCAGTACTTC
TRBJ2-7,NA,NA,TRBV19,CASSKDSPHEQYF,TGTGCCAGTAGTAAGGACAGTCCCCACGAGCAGTACTTC
TRBJ1-5,NA,NA,TRBV10-3,CAISENGGDQPQHF,TGTGCCATCAGTGAGAACGGGGGGGATCAGCCCCAGCATTTT
TRBJ1-4,NA,NA,TRBV13,CASRRLLTNEKLFF,TGTGCCAGCAGGCGGCTCTTAACTAATGAAAAACTGTTTTTT
TRBJ1-4,TRBD1,NA,TRBV4-3,CASSQDRTTGTGEKLFF,TGCGCCAGCAGCCAAGATCGTACGACAGGGACCGGTGAAAAACTGTTTTTT
TRBJ1-4,NA,NA,TRBV19,CAVRHATNEKLFF,TGTGCCGTCCGTCATGCAACTAATGAAAAACTGTTTTTT
TRBJ1-6,TRBD1,NA,TRBV5-1,CASSLGTDYNSPLHF,TGCGCCAGCAGCCTGGGGACAGATTATAATTCACCCCTCCACTTT
TRBJ1-2,NA,NA,TRBV19,CASSVNGKDYGYTF,TGTGCCAGTAGTGTAAACGGGAAGGACTATGGCTACACCTTC
TRBJ2-1,NA,NA,TRBV5-1,CASRPRDTSEQFF,TGCGCCAGCAGACCCAGGGACACATCCGAGCAGTTCTTC
TRBJ1-6,NA,NA,TRBV28,CASSPYGGARNSPLHF,TGTGCCAGCAGTCCCTATGGGGGGGCGCGAAATTCACCCCTCCACTTT
TRBJ2-3,NA,NA,TRBV2,CASTGQHTDTQYF,TGTGCCAGCACTGGGCAACACACAGATACGCAGTATTTT
TRBJ2-5,NA,NA,TRBV18,CASSPPNEQPETQYF,TGTGCCAGCTCACCACCTAACGAACAGCCAGAGACCCAGTACTTC
TRBJ2-7,NA,once,TRBV20-1,CSARVRGEQYF,TGCAGTGCTAGAGTACGAGGCGAGCAGTACTTC
TRBJ1-3,NA,NA,TRBV5-1,CASSLTGNSGNTIYF,TGCGCCAGCAGCTTGACGGGAAACTCTGGAAACACCATATATTTT
TRBJ1-5,NA,once,TRBV19,CASSDGSGGQQPQHF,TGTGCCAGTAGTGATGGGTCCGGAGGGCAACAGCCCCAGCATTTT
TRBJ2-1,NA,NA,TRBV7-2,CASSLLGHGNEQFF,TGTGCCAGCAGCTTACTGGGCCATGGGAATGAGCAGTTCTTC
TRBJ2-1,TRBD2,NA,TRBV27,CASSRGGVVYNEQFF,TGTGCCAGCAGCCGCGGGGGGGTGGTCTACAATGAGCAGTTCTTC
TRBJ1-2,NA,once,TRBV6-5,CASSYLDGNYGYTF,TGTGCCAGCAGTTACCTGGACGGGAACTATGGCTACACCTTC
TRBJ2-3,NA,NA,TRBV7-9,CASSYLGITDTQYF,TGTGCCAGCAGCTACCTCGGGATCACAGATACGCAGTATTTT
TRBJ1-2,NA,once,TRBV24-1,CATSDLASGVHRNYGYTF,TGTGCCACCAGTGATTTGGCGTCAGGTGTTCACAGGAACTATGGCTACACCTTC
TRBJ2-5,TRBD2,NA,TRBV25-1,CASLTSGGAGTQYF,TGTGCCAGCCTGACTAGCGGGGGGGCAGGGACCCAGTACTTC
TRBJ2-5,NA,NA,TRBV7-2,CASSEALAVQETQYF,TGTGCCAGCAGCGAAGCCTTAGCGGTGCAAGAGACCCAGTACTTC
TRBJ1-6,NA,NA,TRBV18,CASSPGKGDSPLHF,TGTGCCAGCTCACCAGGGAAGGGAGATTCACCCCTCCACTTT
TRBJ1-2,NA,NA,TRBV29-1,CSVEGEGNGYTF,TGCAGCGTTGAAGGGGAGGGAAATGGCTACACCTTC
TRBJ2-6,NA,NA,TRBV15,CATSREGAGANVLTF,TGTGCCACCAGCAGAGAGGGGGCTGGGGCCAACGTCCTGACTTTC
TRBJ1-2,NA,few,TRBV5-1,CASSSPEGYGYTF,TGCGCCAGCAGCTCACCGGAGGGCTATGGCTACACCTTC
TRBJ1-4,NA,NA,TRBV5-4,CASRAAGSEKLFF,TGTGCCAGCAGGGCAGCAGGGAGCGAAAAACTGTTTTTT
TRBJ2-1,TRBD2,NA,TRBV19,CASSIRTSGWMNNEQFF,TGTGCCAGTAGTATCAGGACTAGCGGGTGGATGAACAATGAGCAGTTCTTC